Shown below are 2 T cell receptor beta chains from a single sample sequenced in a study of T cells in Graves' hyperthyroidism and ophthalmopathy. What was amplified from RNA transcripts were TCR beta CDR3 regions. First-round RT-PCR targeting the TCR CDR3 was performed with the HTBI primer set. TCRdb reprocessed the multiplex PCR reads with MiXCR, giving one entry per CDR3 protein. Among a few hundred thousand distinct CDR3 sequences, approximately 14% were seen once, and the ten largest hold less than 20%. The source material was blood. The receptors come from a woman between 18 and 30 years old with Graves' hyperthyroidism.

Comment on this clonotype: At one end the junction does not follow the germline gene, possibly because of a read error. V usage is TRBV2 and J usage is TRBJ2-3; D unresolved. The CDR3 extends over 13 amino acids. Germline V gives CDR1 SNHLY, CDR2 FYNNEI. DNA of the CDR3: TGTGCCAGCACCCGGACCCGAGGAGATACGCAGTACTTT. Translation gives CASTRTRGDTQYF.

This clonotype was counted only a few times. Relative to the germline gene, one junction end is altered; a read error may explain this. In DNA, the CDR3 is TGTGCCAGCAGAGGCCAGGGGTCAACTAGTGAAAAACTGTTTTTT. Residues: CASRGQGSTSEKLFF. The V and J genes are TRBV6-1 and TRBJ1-4; a weak D match, TRBD1 (6 bases). The germline gives CDR1 MNHNS, CDR2 SASEGT. The CDR3 extends over 15 amino acids.